Listed below are T cell receptor beta chains from one sample, sequenced in a study of CD8 T cells in ankylosing spondylitis. TCRdb reprocessed the 5' RACE reads with MiXCR, giving one entry per CDR3 protein. The sample comprises about 250,000 distinct CDR3 sequences, approximately 30% of which are singletons, and approximately 4% rests with the top ten. Sequencing used blood, either unsorted or a sorted T cell fraction (not recorded which). The receptors were gathered from a male donor with ankylosing spondylitis or in good health (not recorded which). Each CDR3 is given with its conserved first and last residue. D genes are given only for firm matches. Part of the rows lack a size; the others show once, few, many or a class for expanded clones.

d_gene	abundance	j_gene	v_gene	CDR3nt	CDR3aa
TRBD1	NA	TRBJ2-4	TRBV9	TGTGCCAGCAGCCCCGGGACAGGACAAAACATTCAGTACTTC	CASSPGTGQNIQYF
NA	NA	TRBJ2-7	TRBV7-2	TGTGCCAGCAGCTTAAGTTGGGGATACTACGAGCAGTACTTC	CASSLSWGYYEQYF
NA	many	TRBJ2-3	TRBV10-3	TGTGCCATCAGTCCTAGCACAGATACGCAGTATTTT	CAISPSTDTQYF
NA	few	TRBJ2-4	TRBV5-6	TGTGCCAGCAGCTTGCGGGGCATAGCCAAAAACATTCAGTACTTC	CASSLRGIAKNIQYF
TRBD1	few	TRBJ2-7	TRBV12-3/TRBV12-4	TGTGCCAGCAGGGAAGCCGGGACAGGGACCGAGCAGTACTTC	CASREAGTGTEQYF
TRBD2	few	TRBJ2-1	TRBV27	TGTGCCAGCAGCCCTAGCGGGGGGGCCTCCCTCTACAATGAGCAGTTCTTC	CASSPSGGASLYNEQFF
NA	few	TRBJ2-6	TRBV29-1	TGCAGCGTTGTCCTCTCTGGGGCCAACGTCCTGACTTTC	CSVVLSGANVLTF
TRBD2	few	TRBJ2-1	TRBV6-1	TGTGCCAGCAGACCTTTCGGGGGGGGCTTGAATGAGCAGTTCTTC	CASRPFGGGLNEQFF
TRBD1	NA	TRBJ2-2	TRBV7-9	TGTGCCAGCAGCGCGACAGGGTCCGGGGAGCTGTTTTTT	CASSATGSGELFF
NA	few	TRBJ2-3	TRBV2	TGTGCCAGCAGTACAGAGAGCACAGATACGCAGTATTTT	CASSTESTDTQYF
NA	NA	TRBJ1-2	TRBV5-1	TGCGCCAGCAGCTTGGTGGGGGGGTCCGGCTATGGCTACACCTTC	CASSLVGGSGYGYTF
NA	NA	TRBJ2-7	TRBV9	TGTGCCAGCAGCCCAGGGTCCATCTCCTACGAGCAGTACTTC	CASSPGSISYEQYF
NA	NA	TRBJ2-1	TRBV12-3/TRBV12-4	TGTGCCAGCAGTCTCCAGAGATTCTTATACAATGAGCAGTTCTTC	CASSLQRFLYNEQFF
TRBD2	once	TRBJ2-7	TRBV7-9	TGTGCCAGCAGCTTAGCGATACTAGCGGGGGATCCCTACGAGCAGTACTTC	CASSLAILAGDPYEQYF
NA	NA	TRBJ2-1	TRBV9	TGTGCCAGCAGCCCCGGCGGAGGTTGGGGCAATGAGCAGTTCTTC	CASSPGGGWGNEQFF
NA	NA	TRBJ2-7	TRBV20-1	TGCAGTGCTAGAGAGTTCGCGGGGGCCACCTACGAGCAGTACTTC	CSAREFAGATYEQYF
NA	NA	TRBJ1-2	TRBV10-3	TGTGCCACGTCGATCGGCGGGAGGGGTCCTGGCTACACCTTC	CATSIGGRGPGYTF
NA	NA	TRBJ2-7	TRBV4-2	TGTGCCAGCAGGGCCGGAGGAAGCAACGAGCAGTACTTC	CASRAGGSNEQYF
TRBD1	few	TRBJ2-7	TRBV20-1	TGCAGTGCTATCCAGGGACAGGGGGACCGCGAGCAGTACTTC	CSAIQGQGDREQYF
NA	NA	TRBJ2-7	TRBV2	TGTGCCAGCCTGGACAGCTCTTCCTACGAGCAGTACTTC	CASLDSSSYEQYF
TRBD2	NA	TRBJ2-1	TRBV20-1	TGCAGTGCCCCCGATGGCGGGGGTAGGAATGAGCAGTTCTTC	CSAPDGGGRNEQFF
TRBD2	few	TRBJ2-5	TRBV9	TGTGCCAGCAGCGTGACTGGGACTAGCCAAGAGACCCAGTACTTC	CASSVTGTSQETQYF
TRBD1	NA	TRBJ2-2	TRBV12-3/TRBV12-4	TGTGCCAGCAGTTCAGGACAGGGCCCGAACACCGGGGAGCTGTTTTTT	CASSSGQGPNTGELFF
NA	few	TRBJ2-3	TRBV24-1	TGTGCCACCAGTGACCCCTCGCAGGATACAGATACGCAGTATTTT	CATSDPSQDTDTQYF
NA	NA	TRBJ1-2	TRBV3-1	TGTGCCAGCAGCCTCTGGCCCGCAACGCATGGCTACACCTTC	CASSLWPATHGYTF
TRBD2	few	TRBJ2-3	TRBV10-3	TGTGCCATCAGGCCGGGACTAGGAAGCACAGATACGCAGTATTTT	CAIRPGLGSTDTQYF
NA	NA	TRBJ2-7	TRBV3-1	TGTGCCAGCAGCCAAGATGAGCCAGACCCCTACGAGCAGTACTTC	CASSQDEPDPYEQYF
NA	NA	TRBJ2-5	TRBV20-1	TGCAGTGCTGGAGGCGACTTACAAGAGACCCAGTACTTC	CSAGGDLQETQYF
NA	NA	TRBJ1-2	TRBV7-9	TGTGCCAGCGCGCGGGACGCTCTGACCTATGGCTACACCTTC	CASARDALTYGYTF
NA	few	TRBJ2-1	TRBV5-5	TGTGCCAGCAGCTTGACAGAGCGGAATGAGCAGTTCTTC	CASSLTERNEQFF
TRBD1	NA	TRBJ2-7	TRBV10-2	TGCGCCAGCACGGACAGGGTCAACTCCTACGAGCAGTACTTC	CASTDRVNSYEQYF
NA	NA	TRBJ1-1	TRBV10-2	TGCGCCAGCAGAACAGGGAGCACTGAAGCTTTCTTT	CASRTGSTEAFF
NA	few	TRBJ2-1	TRBV6-1	TGTGCCAGCAGTCCACCCGGGACTGGGGTTTTCGATAAGCAGTTCTTC	CASSPPGTGVFDKQFF
NA	NA	TRBJ1-1	TRBV4-2	TGTGCCAGCAGCCAAGTCGGGCGGGACACTGAAGCTTTCTTT	CASSQVGRDTEAFF
TRBD2	NA	TRBJ2-1	TRBV12-3/TRBV12-4	TGTGCCAGCAGATGGGGCGGGAGCTCCTACAATGAGCAGTTCTTC	CASRWGGSSYNEQFF
NA	few	TRBJ1-5	TRBV20-1	TGCAGTGCTAGATCGGGGGCACAGCCCCAGCATTTT	CSARSGAQPQHF